This T cell receptor beta chain was captured by sequencing in a study of T cell responses to AZD1222 COVID-19 vaccine. This CDR3 region has 15 residues. Per the germline V gene, CDR1 is MNHEY and CDR2 is SVGAGI. The V gene lost 6 bases and the J gene lost 4 bases, with 18 bases spanning the gap. Repertoires were generated with immunoSEQ multiplex PCR, while TCRdb's copy carries only in-frame clones and drops some. The data show some 200,000 clones, roughly 91% seen once. The V call is TRBV6-5, the J call TRBJ1-2, with D perhaps matching TRBD1 (5 bases). This TCR was recovered from an adult who received the AZD1222 COVID-19 vaccine. Sequencing was performed on peripheral blood, taken 28 days after the second AZD1222 dose. The CDR3 region is CASRADQGAFYGYTF. DNA for the CDR3: TGTGCCAGCAGGGCGGATCAGGGTGCGTTCTATGGCTACACCTTC.